This is a list of T cell receptor beta chains from one sample in a study of blood T cells in healthy people across ages. Via MiXCR, TCRdb re-called the 5' RACE reads, giving one row per CDR3 protein. The sample has 1.8 million or so distinct CDR3 sequences, 39% seen once. The sequencing input was blood. These receptors were taken from a human donor in good health. The CDR3 runs from the conserved cysteine through the conserved F or W. D genes are given only for firm matches. Size is omitted from some rows. Given values are once, few, many or a class for expanded clones.

v_gene: TRBV6-5
j_gene: TRBJ2-7
d_gene: TRBD2
abundance: few
CDR3nt: TGTGCCAGCAGTTACTCCTCTTCGGGGCTAGCGGTTTTCCACGAGCAGTACTTC
CDR3aa: CASSYSSSGLAVFHEQYF

v_gene: TRBV24-1
j_gene: TRBJ2-5
d_gene: TRBD1
abundance: NA
CDR3nt: TGTGCCACCAGTGAGGACGACAGGGCCCAAGAGACCCAGTACTTC
CDR3aa: CATSEDDRAQETQYF

v_gene: TRBV7-9
j_gene: TRBJ1-1
d_gene: NA
abundance: NA
CDR3nt: TGTGCCAGCCGCCCACCCCCGGGCAGGGCCGTTAACACTGAAGCTTTCTTT
CDR3aa: CASRPPPGRAVNTEAFF

v_gene: TRBV6-2/TRBV6-3
j_gene: TRBJ2-5
d_gene: NA
abundance: NA
CDR3nt: TGTGCCAGCAGCGGGCGGGTGGCGGCGGCTTTGGAGACCCAGTACTTC
CDR3aa: CASSGRVAAALETQYF

v_gene: TRBV14
j_gene: TRBJ2-3
d_gene: NA
abundance: few
CDR3nt: TGTGCCAGCAGAGTGGCAAGCACAGATACGCAGTATTTT
CDR3aa: CASRVASTDTQYF

v_gene: TRBV5-1
j_gene: TRBJ1-1
d_gene: TRBD1
abundance: NA
CDR3nt: TGCGCCAGCAGCCTGGGGACAGCCGATAGATTAAACACTGAAGCTTTCTTT
CDR3aa: CASSLGTADRLNTEAFF

v_gene: TRBV5-1
j_gene: TRBJ2-1
d_gene: TRBD2
abundance: NA
CDR3nt: TGCGCCAGCAGCTTCTTAGCGGGGGGATCGGCCAATGAGCAGTTCTTC
CDR3aa: CASSFLAGGSANEQFF

v_gene: TRBV28
j_gene: TRBJ2-7
d_gene: NA
abundance: NA
CDR3nt: TGTGCCAGCAGCCAAAAGACAGGCGATAACTCCTACGAGCAGTACTTC
CDR3aa: CASSQKTGDNSYEQYF

v_gene: TRBV28
j_gene: TRBJ1-2
d_gene: NA
abundance: few
CDR3nt: TGTGCCAGCAGTTTATTTAGCCCGAGCGGGGGCTACACCTTC
CDR3aa: CASSLFSPSGGYTF

v_gene: TRBV6-1
j_gene: TRBJ2-3
d_gene: NA
abundance: NA
CDR3nt: TGTGCCAGCAGTGAGGCGATTAGCACAGATACGCAGTATTTT
CDR3aa: CASSEAISTDTQYF

v_gene: TRBV7-9
j_gene: TRBJ2-7
d_gene: NA
abundance: few
CDR3nt: TGTGCCAGCAGCTTAGGAGGGGCTACAGCCTACAATGAGCAGTACTTC
CDR3aa: CASSLGGATAYNEQYF

v_gene: TRBV29-1
j_gene: TRBJ1-2
d_gene: TRBD1
abundance: few
CDR3nt: TGCAGCGTCGACCGGGACAGGGTTTATTATGGCTACACCTTC
CDR3aa: CSVDRDRVYYGYTF

v_gene: TRBV27
j_gene: TRBJ1-5
d_gene: NA
abundance: once
CDR3nt: TGTGCCAGCAGTTTAGGGCCCGGGGCAGGCAATCAGCCCCAGCATTTT
CDR3aa: CASSLGPGAGNQPQHF

v_gene: TRBV5-1
j_gene: TRBJ2-7
d_gene: TRBD2
abundance: NA
CDR3nt: TGCGCCAGCAGCTTGGCCGGAGGCAGGGAGGGCGAGCAGTACTTC
CDR3aa: CASSLAGGREGEQYF

v_gene: TRBV12-3/TRBV12-4
j_gene: TRBJ2-3
d_gene: NA
abundance: NA
CDR3nt: TGTGCCAGCGTAATAGCAGATACGCAATATTTT
CDR3aa: CASVIADTQYF

v_gene: TRBV12-3/TRBV12-4
j_gene: TRBJ2-2
d_gene: NA
abundance: many
CDR3nt: TGTGCCAGCAGCAGGAACACCGGGGAGCTGTTTTTT
CDR3aa: CASSRNTGELFF

v_gene: TRBV5-5
j_gene: TRBJ2-7
d_gene: NA
abundance: few
CDR3nt: TGTGCCAGCAGCTTGGAACCCGGTTACTACGAGCAGTACTTC
CDR3aa: CASSLEPGYYEQYF

v_gene: TRBV29-1
j_gene: TRBJ1-2
d_gene: NA
abundance: few
CDR3nt: TGCAGCGCGATTTTCTCCTACAGGGCTTGGGGCTACACCTTC
CDR3aa: CSAIFSYRAWGYTF

v_gene: TRBV4-3
j_gene: TRBJ2-2
d_gene: TRBD2
abundance: NA
CDR3nt: TGCGCCAGCAGCCCCGGACTAGCGGGGCGGCCATTGATGACCGGGGAGCTGTTTTTT
CDR3aa: CASSPGLAGRPLMTGELFF

v_gene: TRBV5-1
j_gene: TRBJ1-1
d_gene: TRBD1
abundance: NA
CDR3nt: TGCGCCAGCAGCTTTGCGGGGTTGGACAGGGGCACTGGAGCTTTCTTT
CDR3aa: CASSFAGLDRGTGAFF

v_gene: TRBV5-6
j_gene: TRBJ1-1
d_gene: NA
abundance: NA
CDR3nt: TGTGCCAGCTACTCCCTGCCTGGGGGCACTTGGGGAGCTTTCTTT
CDR3aa: CASYSLPGGTWGAFF

v_gene: TRBV20-1
j_gene: TRBJ2-5
d_gene: NA
abundance: few
CDR3nt: TGCAGTGCGTACGACCAGGGGTACGAGGAGACCCAGTACTTC
CDR3aa: CSAYDQGYEETQYF

v_gene: TRBV3-1
j_gene: TRBJ2-3
d_gene: NA
abundance: NA
CDR3nt: TGTGCCAGCAGCCAAGGAGCGTCTATAACAACAGATACGCAGTATTTT
CDR3aa: CASSQGASITTDTQYF

v_gene: TRBV7-8
j_gene: TRBJ1-4
d_gene: NA
abundance: NA
CDR3nt: TGTGCCAGCAGCTTACGTGGGGACACCGAGGATGAAAAACTGTTTTTT
CDR3aa: CASSLRGDTEDEKLFF

v_gene: TRBV20-1
j_gene: TRBJ1-4
d_gene: NA
abundance: NA
CDR3nt: TGCAGTGCTAGAGTCCCGGGGTTCATGGAAAAACTGTTTTTT
CDR3aa: CSARVPGFMEKLFF

v_gene: TRBV5-1
j_gene: TRBJ2-5
d_gene: TRBD1
abundance: few
CDR3nt: TGCGCCAGCAGCTTGACAGGGGGAGTGCAGGAGACCCAGTACTTC
CDR3aa: CASSLTGGVQETQYF

v_gene: TRBV5-1
j_gene: TRBJ2-5
d_gene: NA
abundance: NA
CDR3nt: TGCGCCAGCAGCTTGGCCCCCCTCTTAGTGGGTGAGACCCAGTACTTC
CDR3aa: CASSLAPLLVGETQYF

v_gene: TRBV6-6
j_gene: TRBJ2-1
d_gene: TRBD2
abundance: few
CDR3nt: TGTGCCAGCAGTTTTATAGCGGGGGGGATACCTAAAGATGAGCAGTTCTTC
CDR3aa: CASSFIAGGIPKDEQFF

v_gene: TRBV2
j_gene: TRBJ1-2
d_gene: NA
abundance: NA
CDR3nt: TGTGCCACCCAGACAGGCCCTAACTATGGCTACACCTTC
CDR3aa: CATQTGPNYGYTF

v_gene: TRBV11-3
j_gene: TRBJ2-5
d_gene: NA
abundance: few
CDR3nt: TGTGCCAGCAGCGTATTTCGGTCCCAAGAGACCCAGTACTTC
CDR3aa: CASSVFRSQETQYF

v_gene: TRBV5-1
j_gene: TRBJ2-5
d_gene: NA
abundance: few
CDR3nt: TGCGCCAGCAGCTTGGGCGGAGCGTTCCGGGAGACCCAGTACTTC
CDR3aa: CASSLGGAFRETQYF

v_gene: TRBV7-8
j_gene: TRBJ2-1
d_gene: NA
abundance: NA
CDR3nt: TGTGCCAGCAGCCCAGCGTTATCGGGGAATGAGCAGTTCTTC
CDR3aa: CASSPALSGNEQFF

v_gene: TRBV3-1
j_gene: TRBJ2-5
d_gene: NA
abundance: once
CDR3nt: TGTGCCAGCAGCCAAGATCGGGGGTTGAAGACCCAGTACTTC
CDR3aa: CASSQDRGLKTQYF

v_gene: TRBV6-6
j_gene: TRBJ1-2
d_gene: TRBD1
abundance: NA
CDR3nt: TGTGCCAGCAGTAATACAGGGGCAAACTATGGCTACACCTTC
CDR3aa: CASSNTGANYGYTF

v_gene: TRBV7-2
j_gene: TRBJ2-1
d_gene: TRBD1
abundance: NA
CDR3nt: TGTGCCAGCAGCTTGAGGGGATGGACAGGGGAAGTCGCAAGTAAGCAGTTCTTC
CDR3aa: CASSLRGWTGEVASKQFF

v_gene: TRBV5-1
j_gene: TRBJ2-3
d_gene: NA
abundance: NA
CDR3nt: TGCGCCAGCAGCCGGTCTTCGAAAGATACGCAGTATTTT
CDR3aa: CASSRSSKDTQYF

v_gene: TRBV11-3
j_gene: TRBJ2-2
d_gene: NA
abundance: NA
CDR3nt: TGTGCCAGCAGCTTAGTGATGTCCGGGGAGCTGTTTTTT
CDR3aa: CASSLVMSGELFF

v_gene: TRBV7-9
j_gene: TRBJ2-3
d_gene: TRBD1
abundance: NA
CDR3nt: TGTGCCAGCAGCTTAGGCAAACAGGGGGCCACAGATACGCAGTATTTT
CDR3aa: CASSLGKQGATDTQYF

v_gene: TRBV6-6
j_gene: TRBJ1-1
d_gene: TRBD1
abundance: NA
CDR3nt: TGTGCCAGCAGTACCTGGACAGGGGGTGGCACTGAAGCTTTCTTT
CDR3aa: CASSTWTGGGTEAFF

v_gene: TRBV19
j_gene: TRBJ1-6
d_gene: TRBD1
abundance: NA
CDR3nt: TGTGCCAGTACCACAGGGGGGTCCTATAATCCACCCCTCCACTTT
CDR3aa: CASTTGGSYNPPLHF

v_gene: TRBV7-2
j_gene: TRBJ1-2
d_gene: NA
abundance: NA
CDR3nt: TGTGCCAGCAGCTTAGCCCAGGGACAAGGGTATGGCTACACCTTC
CDR3aa: CASSLAQGQGYGYTF

v_gene: TRBV27
j_gene: TRBJ1-1
d_gene: NA
abundance: NA
CDR3nt: TGTGCCAGCAGCCACCTTTCCGGGGGCATGAACACTGAAGCTTTCTTT
CDR3aa: CASSHLSGGMNTEAFF

v_gene: TRBV7-8
j_gene: TRBJ2-1
d_gene: TRBD1
abundance: NA
CDR3nt: TGTGCCAGCAGGCGACAGGGGGACGGTGAGCAGTTCTTC
CDR3aa: CASRRQGDGEQFF

v_gene: TRBV6-5
j_gene: TRBJ2-5
d_gene: NA
abundance: NA
CDR3nt: TGTGCCAGCAGAGAGGCCGGGATACTAGGAGAGACCCAGTACTTC
CDR3aa: CASREAGILGETQYF

v_gene: TRBV4-3
j_gene: TRBJ1-2
d_gene: NA
abundance: NA
CDR3nt: TGCGCCAGCAGCCAAGCGATCACCCGCGGCTATGGCTACACCTTC
CDR3aa: CASSQAITRGYGYTF

v_gene: TRBV5-6
j_gene: TRBJ2-3
d_gene: TRBD2
abundance: NA
CDR3nt: TGTGCCAGCACCATGGGAGGGTACGGCACAGATACGCAGTATTTT
CDR3aa: CASTMGGYGTDTQYF

v_gene: TRBV20-1
j_gene: TRBJ2-5
d_gene: TRBD1
abundance: few
CDR3nt: TGCAGTGCTAGAACTCCACCAAGGGCCCCAGGGGGAGAGACCCAGTACTTC
CDR3aa: CSARTPPRAPGGETQYF

v_gene: TRBV12-3/TRBV12-4
j_gene: TRBJ2-7
d_gene: NA
abundance: few
CDR3nt: TGTGCCAGCAGATTTGGGAGCTCCTACGAGCAGTACTTC
CDR3aa: CASRFGSSYEQYF

v_gene: TRBV5-6
j_gene: TRBJ2-2
d_gene: NA
abundance: NA
CDR3nt: TGTGCCAGCAGCTTGGTGATCGGGGAGCTGTTTTTT
CDR3aa: CASSLVIGELFF

v_gene: TRBV6-5
j_gene: TRBJ1-6
d_gene: NA
abundance: NA
CDR3nt: TGTGCCAGCAGCCCGGGGGGGGACGTACATAATTCACCCCTCCACTTT
CDR3aa: CASSPGGDVHNSPLHF

v_gene: TRBV20-1
j_gene: TRBJ1-5
d_gene: NA
abundance: NA
CDR3nt: TGCAGTGCTAGAGCAGGGTTCCAGCCCCAGCATTTT
CDR3aa: CSARAGFQPQHF

v_gene: TRBV28
j_gene: TRBJ2-7
d_gene: NA
abundance: few
CDR3nt: TGTGCCAGCGCGGCCAGCCCCTACGAGCAGTACTTC
CDR3aa: CASAASPYEQYF

v_gene: TRBV12-3/TRBV12-4
j_gene: TRBJ1-2
d_gene: TRBD1
abundance: NA
CDR3nt: TGTGCCAGCAGTTTTCAGGGGGACATATCTTCTAACTATGGCTACACCTTC
CDR3aa: CASSFQGDISSNYGYTF

v_gene: TRBV7-9
j_gene: TRBJ1-2
d_gene: NA
abundance: once
CDR3nt: TGTGTCAGCAGCTTTAGTACGAGGGCGGACTATGGCTACACCTTC
CDR3aa: CVSSFSTRADYGYTF

v_gene: TRBV20-1
j_gene: TRBJ2-7
d_gene: NA
abundance: NA
CDR3nt: TGCAGTGCTAGAGATCCCGGGGGACTCTACAATGAGCAGTACTTC
CDR3aa: CSARDPGGLYNEQYF